This T cell receptor (beta chain) emerged from a study of glioma-infiltrating T cells. Findings and caveats of the study: Tissue-blood divergence was below expectation in non-neoplastic patients, above in gliomas.

Remarks on this clonotype: Its target is unknown.

Using RNA template, CDR3s of TCR alpha and beta were amplified with iRepertoire arm-PCR. In TCRdb, the multiplex PCR reads were re-called with MiXCR into one record per CDR3 protein. The repertoire holds around 99,000 distinct CDR3 sequences, with under 30% as singletons. Between the trimmed V and J ends, which lost 5 bases and 5 bases, there was a span of 22 bases. The CDR3 loop spans 16 amino acids. Per the germline V gene, CDR1 is SGHNT and CDR2 is YYREEE (reference sequence). The gene calls are TRBV5-4 and TRBJ1-2; no clear D. This TCR came from a human donor with low-grade glioma or glioblastoma, undergoing nonglioma brain surgery, or in good health (not recorded which). Sequences were obtained from glioma tissue, nonneoplastic brain tissue, or PBMCs (not recorded which). The CDR3 here is CASRQLQRAGGYGYTF. The DNA for the CDR3 is TGTGCCAGCAGGCAACTTCAACGCGCGGGAGGGTATGGCTACACCTTC.